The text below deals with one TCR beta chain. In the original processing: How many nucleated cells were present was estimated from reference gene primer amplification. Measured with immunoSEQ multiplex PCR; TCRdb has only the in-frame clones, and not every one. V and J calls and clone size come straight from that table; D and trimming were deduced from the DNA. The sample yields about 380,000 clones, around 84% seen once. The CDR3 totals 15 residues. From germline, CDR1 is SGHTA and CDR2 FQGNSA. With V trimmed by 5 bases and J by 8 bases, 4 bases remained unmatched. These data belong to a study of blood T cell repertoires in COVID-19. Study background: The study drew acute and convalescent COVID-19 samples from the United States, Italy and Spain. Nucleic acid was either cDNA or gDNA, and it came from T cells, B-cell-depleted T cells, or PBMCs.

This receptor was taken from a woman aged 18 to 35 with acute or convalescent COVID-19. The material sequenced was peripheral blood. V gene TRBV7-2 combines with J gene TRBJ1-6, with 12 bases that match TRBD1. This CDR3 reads CASSGRDRGHSPLHF. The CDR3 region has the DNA TGTGCCAGCAGCGGCCGGGACAGGGGGCATTCACCCCTCCACTTT.